This T cell receptor beta chain was recorded in a study of Graves' ophthalmopathy and Graves' hyperthyroidism. RNA transcripts provided the template for amplifying TCR beta CDR3 regions. HTBI primers were employed in first-round RT-PCR, then a second-round multiplex PCR followed. TCRdb reanalysed the multiplex PCR reads using MiXCR and keeps one entry per CDR3 protein. The sample lists over a million distinct CDR3 sequences, approximately 35% occurring once. Per the germline V gene, CDR1 is MGHDK and CDR2 is SYGVNS. This CDR3 contains 12 residues. V lost 10 bases to trimming and J lost 4 bases, with 13 bases between them.

This TCR was sampled from an adult man with Graves' hyperthyroidism. The V gene is TRBV25-1, the J gene TRBJ1-2; D unresolved. The specimen was peripheral blood or thyroid tissue (not recorded which). The CDR3 sequence is CATNQTIYGYTF. In nucleotides, the CDR3 is TGTGCCACCAACCAGACTATCTATGGCTACACCTTC.